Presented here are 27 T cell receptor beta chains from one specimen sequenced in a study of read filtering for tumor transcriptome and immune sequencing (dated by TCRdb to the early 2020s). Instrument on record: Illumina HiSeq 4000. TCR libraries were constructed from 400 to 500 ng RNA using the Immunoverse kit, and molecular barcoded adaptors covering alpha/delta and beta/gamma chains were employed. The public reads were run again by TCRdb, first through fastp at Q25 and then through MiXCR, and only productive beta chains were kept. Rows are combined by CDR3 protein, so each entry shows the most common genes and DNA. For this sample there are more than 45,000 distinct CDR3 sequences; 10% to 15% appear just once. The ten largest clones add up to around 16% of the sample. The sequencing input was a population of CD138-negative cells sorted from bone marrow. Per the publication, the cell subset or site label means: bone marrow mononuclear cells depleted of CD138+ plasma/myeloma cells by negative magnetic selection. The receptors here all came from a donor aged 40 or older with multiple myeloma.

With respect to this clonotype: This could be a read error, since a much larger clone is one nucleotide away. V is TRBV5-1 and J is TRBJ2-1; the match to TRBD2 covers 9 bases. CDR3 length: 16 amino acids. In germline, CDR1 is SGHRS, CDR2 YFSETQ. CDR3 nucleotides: TGCACCAGCAGCTTGTCTGCTAGCGGGGTTTACAATGAGCAGTTCTTC. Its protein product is CTSSLSASGVYNEQFF.

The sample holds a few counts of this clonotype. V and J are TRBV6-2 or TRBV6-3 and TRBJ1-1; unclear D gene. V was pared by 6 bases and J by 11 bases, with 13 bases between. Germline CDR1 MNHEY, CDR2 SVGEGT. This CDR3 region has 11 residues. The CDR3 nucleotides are TGTGCCAGCAGCCCTCTTCTCGCCGCTTTCTTT. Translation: CASSPLLAAFF.

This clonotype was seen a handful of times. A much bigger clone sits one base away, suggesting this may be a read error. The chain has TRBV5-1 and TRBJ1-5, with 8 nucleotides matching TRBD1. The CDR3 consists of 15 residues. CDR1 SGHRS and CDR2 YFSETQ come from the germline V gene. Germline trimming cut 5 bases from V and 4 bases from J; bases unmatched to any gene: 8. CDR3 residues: CASRQTGGINQPQHF. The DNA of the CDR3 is TGCGCCAGCAGGCAAACAGGGGGAATTAATCAGCCCCAGCATTTT.

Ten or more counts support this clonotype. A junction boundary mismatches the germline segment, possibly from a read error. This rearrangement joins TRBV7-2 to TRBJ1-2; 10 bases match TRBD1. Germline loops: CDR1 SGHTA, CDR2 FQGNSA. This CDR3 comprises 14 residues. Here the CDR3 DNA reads TGTGCTAGCAGCCATAGACAGGGGGCAGTCGGCTACACCTTC. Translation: CASSHRQGAVGYTF.

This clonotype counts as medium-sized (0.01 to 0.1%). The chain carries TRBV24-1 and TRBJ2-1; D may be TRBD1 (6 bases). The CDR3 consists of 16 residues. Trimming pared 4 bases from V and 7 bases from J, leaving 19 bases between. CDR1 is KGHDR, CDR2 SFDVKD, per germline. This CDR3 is CATSDPVGGRKNEQFF. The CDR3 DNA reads TGTGCCACCAGTGACCCTGTTGGGGGCCGCAAAAATGAGCAGTTCTTC.

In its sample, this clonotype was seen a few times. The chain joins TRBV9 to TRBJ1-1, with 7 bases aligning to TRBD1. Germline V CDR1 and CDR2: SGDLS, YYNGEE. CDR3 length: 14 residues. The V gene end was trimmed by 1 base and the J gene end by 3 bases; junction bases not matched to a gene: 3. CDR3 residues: CASSVLTGDTEAFF. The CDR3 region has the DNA TGTGCCAGCAGCGTATTAACAGGGGACACTGAAGCTTTCTTT.

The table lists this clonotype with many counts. CDR3 DNA: TGTGCCAGCAGCTTCGGGGTCAGCAATCAGCCCCAGCATTTT. Amino acid sequence: CASSFGVSNQPQHF. The chain links TRBV5-6 to TRBJ1-5; the D is unclear. Germline V gene sequence: CDR1 SGHDT, CDR2 YYEEEE. There are 14 residues in the CDR3. V was cut by 2 bases and J by 1 base, with 7 bases left in between.

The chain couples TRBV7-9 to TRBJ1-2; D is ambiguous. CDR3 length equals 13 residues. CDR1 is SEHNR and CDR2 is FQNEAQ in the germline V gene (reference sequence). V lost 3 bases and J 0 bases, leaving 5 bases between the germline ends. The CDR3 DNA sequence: TGTGCCAGCAGCTTGGCTACTAACTATGGCTACACCTTC. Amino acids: CASSLATNYGYTF.

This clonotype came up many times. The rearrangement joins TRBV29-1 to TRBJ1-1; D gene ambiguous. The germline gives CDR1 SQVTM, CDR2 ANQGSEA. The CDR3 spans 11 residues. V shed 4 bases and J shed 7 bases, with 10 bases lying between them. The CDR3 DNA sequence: TGCAGCGTTGCTCTTAGACTTGAAGCTTTCTTT. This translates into CSVALRLEAFF.

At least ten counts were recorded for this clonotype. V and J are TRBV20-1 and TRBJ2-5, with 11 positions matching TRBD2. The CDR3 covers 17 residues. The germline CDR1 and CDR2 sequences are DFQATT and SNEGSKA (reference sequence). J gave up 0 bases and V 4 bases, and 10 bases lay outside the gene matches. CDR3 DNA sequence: TGCAGTGCTACCACTAGCGGGGGCCTACGATACCAAGAGACCCAGTACTTC. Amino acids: CSATTSGGLRYQETQYF.

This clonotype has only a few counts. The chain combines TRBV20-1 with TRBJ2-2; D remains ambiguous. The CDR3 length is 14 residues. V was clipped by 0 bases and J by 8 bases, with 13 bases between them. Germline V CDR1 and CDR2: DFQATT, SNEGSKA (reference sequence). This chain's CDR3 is CSARDTSRSGELFF. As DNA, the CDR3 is TGCAGTGCTAGAGACACCAGTCGGTCGGGGGAGCTGTTTTTT.

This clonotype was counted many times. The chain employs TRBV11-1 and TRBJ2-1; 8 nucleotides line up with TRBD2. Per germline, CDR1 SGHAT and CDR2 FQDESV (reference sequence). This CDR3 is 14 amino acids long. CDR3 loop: CASGVYGTYNEQFF. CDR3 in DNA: TGTGCTAGCGGGGTCTACGGGACCTACAATGAGCAGTTCTTC.

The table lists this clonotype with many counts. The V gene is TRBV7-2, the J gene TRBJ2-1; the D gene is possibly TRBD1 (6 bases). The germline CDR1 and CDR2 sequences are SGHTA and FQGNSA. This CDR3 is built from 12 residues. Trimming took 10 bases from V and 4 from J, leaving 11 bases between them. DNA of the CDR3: TGTGCCACCAGGACAGCTTACAATGAGCAGTTCTTC. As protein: CATRTAYNEQFF.

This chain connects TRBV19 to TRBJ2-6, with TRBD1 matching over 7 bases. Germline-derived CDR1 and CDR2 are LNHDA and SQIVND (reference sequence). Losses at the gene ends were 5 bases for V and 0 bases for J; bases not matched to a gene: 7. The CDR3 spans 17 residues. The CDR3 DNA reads TGTGCCAGTAGTGACGACAGGGCTAGCTCTGGGGCCAACGTCCTGACTTTC. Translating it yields CASSDDRASSGANVLTF.

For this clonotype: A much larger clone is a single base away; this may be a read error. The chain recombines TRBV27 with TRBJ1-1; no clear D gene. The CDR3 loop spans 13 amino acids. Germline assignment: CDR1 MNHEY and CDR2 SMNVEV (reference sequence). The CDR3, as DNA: TGTGCCAGCAGTATTACAAGGGCCACTGAAGCTCTCTTT. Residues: CASSITRATEALF.

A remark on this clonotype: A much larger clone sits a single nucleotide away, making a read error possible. Here the CDR3 reads CSARNKKQGTGTQYF. The CDR3 coding sequence is TGCAGTGCTAGAAATAAGAAACAGGGTACAGGTACGCAGTATTTT. The chain has TRBV20-1 and TRBJ2-3; D may be TRBD1 (6 bases). This CDR3 comprises 15 residues. Looked up from germline, CDR1 is DFQATT and CDR2 is SNEGSKA (reference sequence).

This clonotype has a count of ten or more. The CDR3: CASRGQGTYEQYF. In nucleotides, the CDR3 is TGTGCCAGCAGGGGACAGGGAACCTACGAGCAGTACTTC. V usage is TRBV5-6 and J usage is TRBJ2-7, with 9 bases lining up with TRBD1. The CDR3 runs to 13 residues. The junction had 2 bases not matched to a gene; V was cut back by 5 bases and J by 2 bases. Germline V lookup: CDR1 SGHDT, CDR2 YYEEEE. Full variable domain (missing parts from reference TRBV5-6 and TRBJ2-7): DAGVTQSPTHLIKTRGQQVTLRCSPKSGHDTVSWYQQALGQGPQFIFQYYEEEERQRGNFPDRFSGHQFPNYSSELNVNALLLGDSALYLCASRGQGTYEQYFGPGTRLTVT.

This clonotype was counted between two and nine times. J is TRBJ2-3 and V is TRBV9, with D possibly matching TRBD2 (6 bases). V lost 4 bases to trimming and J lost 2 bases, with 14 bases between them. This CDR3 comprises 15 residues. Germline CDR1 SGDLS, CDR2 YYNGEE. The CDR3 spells CASSPAAGSTDTQYF. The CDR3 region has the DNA TGTGCCAGCAGCCCGGCGGCGGGGTCCACAGATACGCAGTATTTT.

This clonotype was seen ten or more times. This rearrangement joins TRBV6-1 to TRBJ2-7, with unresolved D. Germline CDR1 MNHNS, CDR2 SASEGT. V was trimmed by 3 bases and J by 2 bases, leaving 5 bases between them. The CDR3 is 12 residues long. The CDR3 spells CASSDGPYEQYF. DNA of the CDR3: TGTGCCAGCAGTGACGGACCCTACGAGCAGTACTTC.

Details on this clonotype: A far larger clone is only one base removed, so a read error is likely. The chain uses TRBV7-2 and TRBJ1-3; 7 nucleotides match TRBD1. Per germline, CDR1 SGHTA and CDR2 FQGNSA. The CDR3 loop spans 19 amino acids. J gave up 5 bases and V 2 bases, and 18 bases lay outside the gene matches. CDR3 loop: CASSLRWEGATASRNTIYF. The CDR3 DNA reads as TGTGCCAGCAGCTTAAGGTGGGAGGGGGCGACAGCATCGAGAAACACCATATATTTT.

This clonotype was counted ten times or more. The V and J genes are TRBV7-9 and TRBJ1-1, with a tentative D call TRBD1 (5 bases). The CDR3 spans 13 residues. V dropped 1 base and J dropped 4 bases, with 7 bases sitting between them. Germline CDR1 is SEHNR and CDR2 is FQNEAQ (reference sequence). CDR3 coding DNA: TGTGCCAGCAGCTTAGGGGGCAGCACTGAAGCTTTCTTT. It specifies CASSLGGSTEAFF.

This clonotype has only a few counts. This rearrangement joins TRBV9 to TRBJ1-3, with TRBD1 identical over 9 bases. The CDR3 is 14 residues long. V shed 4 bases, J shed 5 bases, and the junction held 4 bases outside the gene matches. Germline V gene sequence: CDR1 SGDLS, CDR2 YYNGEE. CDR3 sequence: CASSTGTGRNTIYF. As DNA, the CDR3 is TGTGCCAGCAGCACCGGGACAGGGAGAAACACCATATATTTT.

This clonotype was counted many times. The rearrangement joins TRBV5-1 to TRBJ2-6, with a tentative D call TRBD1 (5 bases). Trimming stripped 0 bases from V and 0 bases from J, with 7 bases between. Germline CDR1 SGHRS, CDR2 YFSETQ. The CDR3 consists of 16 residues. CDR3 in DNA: TGCGCCAGCAGCTTGGACAGGCCCTCTGGGGCCAACGTCCTGACTTTC. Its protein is CASSLDRPSGANVLTF.

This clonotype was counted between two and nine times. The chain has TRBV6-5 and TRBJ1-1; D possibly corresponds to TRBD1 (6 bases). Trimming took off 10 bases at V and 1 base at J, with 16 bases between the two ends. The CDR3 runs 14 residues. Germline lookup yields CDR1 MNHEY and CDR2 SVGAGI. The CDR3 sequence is CAICEGGWNTEAFF. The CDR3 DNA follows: TGTGCCATCTGTGAGGGGGGATGGAACACTGAAGCTTTCTTT.

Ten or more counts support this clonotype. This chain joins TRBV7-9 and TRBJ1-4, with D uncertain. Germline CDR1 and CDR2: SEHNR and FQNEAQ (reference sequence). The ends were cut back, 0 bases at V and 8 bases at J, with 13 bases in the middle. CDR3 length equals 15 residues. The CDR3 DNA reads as TGTGCCAGCAGCTTAGCGCAGGCTTTGGACGAAAAACTGTTTTTT. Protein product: CASSLAQALDEKLFF.

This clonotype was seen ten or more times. The CDR3, as DNA: TGTGCCAGCAGTTGGGAACCGTACACTGAAGCTTTCTTT. Its translation is CASSWEPYTEAFF. V is TRBV6-6 and J is TRBJ1-1; D not certain. The CDR3 spans 13 residues. Germline CDR1 reads MNHNY; CDR2 reads SVGAGI (reference sequence). Between the trimmed V and J ends, which lost 4 bases and 3 bases, there was a span of 9 bases.

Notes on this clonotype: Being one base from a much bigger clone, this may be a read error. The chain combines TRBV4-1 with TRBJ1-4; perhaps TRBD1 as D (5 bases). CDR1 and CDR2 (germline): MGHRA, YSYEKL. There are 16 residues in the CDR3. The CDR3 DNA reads TGCGCCAGCAGCCGCAAGAGAGGAGGGGAAGGTGAAAATCTGTTTTTT. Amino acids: CASSRKRGGEGENLFF.